This is a list of T cell receptor beta chains from one sample in a study of PD-1 blockade in mismatch repair-deficient tumors. Repertoires were generated with immunoSEQ multiplex PCR, while TCRdb's copy carries only in-frame clones and drops some. The sample carries about 19,000 clones, roughly 82% recorded once. Source: PBMCs, taken 52 weeks after starting pembrolizumab. The receptors were gathered from an adult with mismatch repair-deficient cancer. Both conserved end residues are part of each CDR3. The D gene is left open where the match is weak. A clone size is listed for some rows: how often the clone was seen (once, few, many), or a class if it is expanded.

J: TRBJ2-7
D: NA
V: TRBV12-5
size: few
DNA: TGTGCTAGTGCACTTATGACTAACTACGAGCAGTACTTC
CDR3: CASALMTNYEQYF

J: TRBJ2-2
D: NA
V: TRBV5-1
size: NA
DNA: TGCGCCAGCAGCTTGGCTAGCGCCACCGGGGAGCTGTTTTTT
CDR3: CASSLASATGELFF

J: TRBJ2-7
D: NA
V: TRBV5-8
size: few
DNA: TGTGCCAGCAGCTTGGTAGGGGACATGCCCCCTACGCAGTACTTC
CDR3: CASSLVGDMPPTQYF

J: TRBJ2-2
D: TRBD2
V: TRBV18
size: NA
DNA: TGTGCCTCGTCCCCCCAGCGGGAGAACACCGGGGAGCTGTTTTTT
CDR3: CASSPQRENTGELFF

J: TRBJ2-3
D: NA
V: TRBV5-1
size: NA
DNA: TGCGCCAGCAGCTCTCAGGTTAGCACAGATACGCAGTATTTT
CDR3: CASSSQVSTDTQYF

J: TRBJ2-4
D: TRBD2
V: TRBV4-1
size: NA
DNA: TGCGCCAGCAGCCAAGATCCGGGACTAGCGGGAATTCCCAAAAACATTCAGTACTTC
CDR3: CASSQDPGLAGIPKNIQYF

J: TRBJ2-1
D: NA
V: TRBV30
size: few
DNA: TGTGCCTGGAGACTCGTCGGCCGGGGAGAGCAGTTCTTC
CDR3: CAWRLVGRGEQFF

J: TRBJ1-1
D: TRBD1
V: TRBV10-3
size: NA
DNA: TGTGCCACTCGGGACAGGGAGGGTTACACTGAAGCTTTCTTT
CDR3: CATRDREGYTEAFF

J: TRBJ2-1
D: TRBD2
V: TRBV11-3
size: NA
DNA: TGTGCCAGCAGCTTAGCCCCCGCGGGAGGGCGGTATGAGCAGTTCTTC
CDR3: CASSLAPAGGRYEQFF

J: TRBJ2-3
D: TRBD2
V: TRBV4-1
size: NA
DNA: TGCGCCAGCAGCCAAGGGGGAGGGACAGATACGCAGTATTTT
CDR3: CASSQGGGTDTQYF

J: TRBJ2-3
D: TRBD2
V: TRBV18
size: NA
DNA: TGTGCCAGCTCACCGCCCGGGACTAGCGCAGATACGCAGTATTTT
CDR3: CASSPPGTSADTQYF

J: TRBJ2-1
D: TRBD1
V: TRBV30
size: NA
DNA: TGTGCCTTAGGGACAGTCAGCTCCTACAATGAGCAGTTCTTC
CDR3: CALGTVSSYNEQFF

J: TRBJ2-7
D: TRBD1
V: TRBV7-9
size: few
DNA: TGTGCCAGCAGCAATACAGGGGGCTCCTACGAGCAGTACTTC
CDR3: CASSNTGGSYEQYF

J: TRBJ2-5
D: TRBD1
V: TRBV28
size: NA
DNA: TGTGCCAGCAGGCGGACAGGGGGCTACCAGTACTTC
CDR3: CASRRTGGYQYF

J: TRBJ2-7
D: TRBD2
V: TRBV18
size: NA
DNA: TGTGCCAGCTCACCCGCCGGACTAGCGGGGAGTACCTACGAGCAGTACTTC
CDR3: CASSPAGLAGSTYEQYF

J: TRBJ1-3
D: TRBD1
V: TRBV7-6
size: NA
DNA: TGTGCCAGCAGCCTCGACAGGGGGGACACCATATATTTT
CDR3: CASSLDRGDTIYF

J: TRBJ2-7
D: NA
V: TRBV27
size: NA
DNA: TGTGCCAGCAGTGCACAGGAATCGATCTACGAGCAGTACTTC
CDR3: CASSAQESIYEQYF

J: TRBJ2-3
D: TRBD2
V: TRBV9
size: NA
DNA: TGTGCCAGCAGCCTGGGGGGGGATACGCAGTATTTT
CDR3: CASSLGGDTQYF

J: TRBJ2-1
D: TRBD1
V: TRBV30
size: few
DNA: TGTGCCTGGAGGGGGGACAGCAACAATGAGCAGTTCTTC
CDR3: CAWRGDSNNEQFF

J: TRBJ1-1
D: NA
V: TRBV7-3
size: NA
DNA: TGTGCCAGCAGCTTCGGTGGGAGGAACACTGAAGCTTTCTTT
CDR3: CASSFGGRNTEAFF

J: TRBJ1-1
D: NA
V: TRBV27
size: NA
DNA: TGTGCCAGCAGTTTACTCGGGGGAGGAAACACTGAAGCTTTCTTT
CDR3: CASSLLGGGNTEAFF

J: TRBJ2-7
D: NA
V: TRBV5-6
size: few
DNA: TGTGCCAGCAGCTTAGGAGCTGCGAGCTCCTACGAGCAGTACTTC
CDR3: CASSLGAASSYEQYF

J: TRBJ2-1
D: TRBD2
V: TRBV10-3
size: NA
DNA: TGTGCCATCAGTGAGGCGAGCGGGGAGTTCTACAATGAGCAGTTCTTC
CDR3: CAISEASGEFYNEQFF

J: TRBJ2-7
D: NA
V: TRBV15
size: NA
DNA: TGTGCCACCAGCAGAGATCGGGAGTACGAGCAGTACTTC
CDR3: CATSRDREYEQYF

J: TRBJ2-1
D: TRBD1
V: TRBV15
size: NA
DNA: TGTGCCACCAGCCGAACGGGACAGGGAAATGCCTACAATGAGCAGTTCTTC
CDR3: CATSRTGQGNAYNEQFF

J: TRBJ1-5
D: NA
V: TRBV14
size: once
DNA: TGTGCCAGCAGCCAACAGTTCAATCAGCCCCAGCATTTT
CDR3: CASSQQFNQPQHF

J: TRBJ1-2
D: NA
V: TRBV6-6
size: NA
DNA: TGTGCCAGCACCTTGAGTAACTATGGCTACACCTTC
CDR3: CASTLSNYGYTF

J: TRBJ2-7
D: NA
V: TRBV6-5
size: few
DNA: TGTGCCAGCAGGCCGAGTGGCGGTAGCTCCTACGAGCAGTACTTC
CDR3: CASRPSGGSSYEQYF

J: TRBJ2-1
D: NA
V: TRBV5-4
size: NA
DNA: TGTGCCAGCAGCTTGGGCGGCCATCTGAGCTCCTACAATGAGCAGTTCTTC
CDR3: CASSLGGHLSSYNEQFF

J: TRBJ2-1
D: TRBD2
V: TRBV29-1
size: once
DNA: TGCAGCGTTGTAAGGTGGGAGGGCTACAATGAGCAGTTCTTC
CDR3: CSVVRWEGYNEQFF

J: TRBJ2-1
D: NA
V: TRBV7-3
size: NA
DNA: TGTGCCAGCAGCTTAAATGAGGGAAGGCTATACAATGAGCAGTTCTTC
CDR3: CASSLNEGRLYNEQFF

J: TRBJ1-2
D: NA
V: TRBV7-2
size: NA
DNA: TGTGCCAGCAGCCTTCAGGCGCAGGGTGGCTACACCTTC
CDR3: CASSLQAQGGYTF

J: TRBJ1-1
D: NA
V: TRBV6-1
size: NA
DNA: TGTGCCAGCAGTGAACTCCCTCTAGCTGAAGCTTTCTTT
CDR3: CASSELPLAEAFF

J: TRBJ2-7
D: TRBD1
V: TRBV5-6
size: NA
DNA: TGTGCCAGCAGCCTCCCAGGGGGAGACATCACTGAGCAGTACTTC
CDR3: CASSLPGGDITEQYF

J: TRBJ1-2
D: TRBD1
V: TRBV7-2
size: NA
DNA: TGTGCCAGCAGCGTTAGTAGTGCGGGACAGGGGGCGTATGGCTACACCTTC
CDR3: CASSVSSAGQGAYGYTF

J: TRBJ2-6
D: NA
V: TRBV7-3
size: NA
DNA: TGTGCCAGCAGCCCAAAGGAGAGCTCTGGGGCCAACGTCCTGACTTTC
CDR3: CASSPKESSGANVLTF

J: TRBJ1-2
D: TRBD1
V: TRBV18
size: NA
DNA: TGTGCCAGCTCACCACAACGACAGGGGAACTATGGCTACACCTTC
CDR3: CASSPQRQGNYGYTF

J: TRBJ2-7
D: TRBD2
V: TRBV7-2
size: NA
DNA: TGTGCCAGCAGCCCCAAAGATGGCAGCGGGATCCTCTACGAGCAGTACTTC
CDR3: CASSPKDGSGILYEQYF

J: TRBJ2-3
D: TRBD2
V: TRBV2
size: NA
DNA: TGCGCCTCCACCCTCAGCGGGAGGGAAGATACGCAGTATTTT
CDR3: CASTLSGREDTQYF

J: TRBJ2-7
D: TRBD2
V: TRBV11-2
size: NA
DNA: TGTGCCAGCAGGTTCAGCGGGAGCACCTACGAGCAGTACTTC
CDR3: CASRFSGSTYEQYF

J: TRBJ2-2
D: NA
V: TRBV5-1
size: once
DNA: TGCGCCAGCAGCTTCCTCTTGGGGGCCACCGGGGAGCTGTTTTTT
CDR3: CASSFLLGATGELFF

J: TRBJ2-3
D: TRBD2
V: TRBV30
size: NA
DNA: TGTGCCTGGGGACTAGCCCTAGCACATGATACGCAGTATTTT
CDR3: CAWGLALAHDTQYF

J: TRBJ1-5
D: TRBD1
V: TRBV18
size: NA
DNA: TGTGCCAGCTACAGGGGGCCAAATCAGCCCCAGCATTTT
CDR3: CASYRGPNQPQHF

J: TRBJ1-3
D: NA
V: TRBV6-5
size: NA
DNA: TGTGCCAGCAGTTACTCTTCCGGGAACGGAAACACCATATATTTT
CDR3: CASSYSSGNGNTIYF

J: TRBJ1-2
D: TRBD1
V: TRBV28
size: NA
DNA: TGTGCCAGCAGTCGCAGGGGGATACCTAACTATGGCTACACCTTC
CDR3: CASSRRGIPNYGYTF

J: TRBJ2-1
D: TRBD1
V: TRBV5-1
size: NA
DNA: TGCGCCAGCAGCTCTTCCTCCGGGACAGGTAGTTTTTTTTTGGATGAGCAGTTCTTC
CDR3: CASSSSSGTGSFFLDEQFF

J: TRBJ1-1
D: TRBD1
V: TRBV6-5
size: NA
DNA: TGTGCCAGCAGGCGGACAGGTACGAACACTGAAGCTTTCTTT
CDR3: CASRRTGTNTEAFF

J: TRBJ1-1
D: TRBD1
V: TRBV5-1
size: once
DNA: TGCGCCAGCAGGCGGGACAGGGAGGTAGCTTTCTTT
CDR3: CASRRDREVAFF

J: TRBJ2-5
D: NA
V: TRBV27
size: NA
DNA: TGTGCCAGCAGTTCCTCGCCGGGGACCCAGTACTTC
CDR3: CASSSSPGTQYF

J: TRBJ1-2
D: TRBD1
V: TRBV28
size: NA
DNA: TGTGCCAGCAGTTTACAGGGGGGCTATGGCTACACCTTC
CDR3: CASSLQGGYGYTF

J: TRBJ1-1
D: NA
V: TRBV27
size: NA
DNA: TGTGCCACTAGAGGGCAGGGGATCCCTGAAGCTTTCTTT
CDR3: CATRGQGIPEAFF

J: TRBJ1-1
D: NA
V: TRBV30
size: NA
DNA: TGTGCCTGGAGTGCGGACAGTTTATCCACTGAAGCTTTCTTT
CDR3: CAWSADSLSTEAFF

J: TRBJ1-2
D: NA
V: TRBV25-1
size: NA
DNA: TGTGCCAGCAGTGAATCTAACAGGTTGGGGCATGGCTACACCTTC
CDR3: CASSESNRLGHGYTF

J: TRBJ2-3
D: TRBD2
V: TRBV28
size: NA
DNA: TGTGCCAGCAGTTCCTATAGCGGGACGGGGACAGATACGCAGTATTTT
CDR3: CASSSYSGTGTDTQYF

J: TRBJ1-5
D: TRBD1
V: TRBV6-6
size: NA
DNA: TGTGCCAGCAGTTACGGGGACAGGGGGCCACAGCCCCAGCATTTT
CDR3: CASSYGDRGPQPQHF